These 19 T cell receptor beta chains originate from one sample sequenced in a study of neoadjuvant anti-PD-1 for oral cavity cancer. Sequenced by immunoSEQ multiplex PCR; TCRdb stores in-frame clones only, minus some. Of tens of thousands of clones listed, less than 85% are singletons. Specimen: PBMCs, collected before nivolumab (anti-PD-1) treatment. All receptors derive from a person between 40 and 80 years old with oral cavity squamous cell carcinoma.

This clone was seen just once. The V call is TRBV9, the J call TRBJ1-4; possibly TRBD1 for D (5 bases). Germline CDR1 is SGDLS and CDR2 is YYNGEE. The CDR3 totals 17 residues. V was shortened by 2 bases and J by 3 bases, with 17 bases between the two germline ends. CDR3: CASSVGDLRTSNEKLFF. The CDR3, as DNA: TGTGCCAGCAGCGTCGGGGACCTACGAACGTCTAATGAAAAACTGTTTTTT.

The chain couples TRBV30 to TRBJ2-2, with TRBD1 identical over 7 bases. The CDR3 runs to 14 residues. Germline V gives CDR1 GTSNPN, CDR2 SVGIG (reference sequence). V was clipped by 2 bases and J by 5 bases; unmatched bases: 5. CDR3 residues: CAWSWTGGTGELFF. The DNA of the CDR3 is TGTGCCTGGAGTTGGACAGGCGGGACCGGGGAGCTGTTTTTT.

The chain has TRBV19 and TRBJ2-1; 7 bases agree with TRBD2. V lost 5 bases and J lost 7; bases outside the gene matches: 5. The CDR3 runs 13 residues. Germline V gives CDR1 LNHDA, CDR2 SQIVND (reference sequence). CDR3 loop: CASSLRGRNEQFF. The CDR3 nucleotides are TGTGCCAGTAGTCTGCGGGGGAGGAATGAGCAGTTCTTC. Drawing the rest from reference TRBV19 and TRBJ2-1, the complete variable domain is DGGITQSPKYLFRKEGQNVTLSCEQNLNHDAMYWYRQDPGQGLRLIYYSQIVNDFQKGDIAEGYSVSREKKESFPLTVTSAQKNPTAFYLCASSLRGRNEQFFGPGTRLTVL.

This clone was seen a single time. The CDR3 sequence is CASSESNSGLAQFYEQYF. DNA of the CDR3: TGCGCCAGCAGTGAGTCGAATTCTGGGCTAGCGCAATTCTACGAGCAGTACTTC. The gene calls are TRBV10-2 and TRBJ2-7; weak D call: TRBD2 (6 bases). CDR1 is WSHSY, CDR2 SAAADI, per germline. CDR3 size: 18 residues. V lost 0 bases to trimming and J lost 3 bases, with 21 bases between them.

V gene TRBV6-1 combines with J gene TRBJ1-4, with TRBD1 identical over 7 bases. Germline values: CDR1 MNHNS, CDR2 SASEGT. The ends lost 4 bases at V and 4 bases at J; junction bases unmatched: 3. The CDR3 sequence is 14 residues long. The CDR3 nucleotides read TGTGCCAGCAGTGGGGGACAGCTTAATGAAAAACTGTTTTTT. Protein: CASSGGQLNEKLFF.

This clone was detected only a few times. The V call is TRBV4-1, the J call TRBJ2-3; weak D call: TRBD2 (6 bases). Trimming pared 3 bases from V and 2 bases from J, leaving 27 bases between. Germline assignment: CDR1 MGHRA and CDR2 YSYEKL. This CDR3 contains 20 residues. The CDR3 protein is CASSHYLPSRGGGNTDTQYF. The CDR3 bases are TGCGCCAGCAGCCACTATCTCCCCTCCCGAGGAGGAGGGAACACAGATACGCAGTATTTT.

CDR3 protein: CASRDLLGETQYF. CDR3 nucleotide sequence: TGTGCCAGCAGAGACTTATTAGGAGAGACCCAGTACTTC. The chain uses TRBV6-1 and TRBJ2-5; D uncertain. Trimming took off 6 bases at V and 4 bases at J, with 12 bases between the two ends. This CDR3 region has 13 residues. CDR1 and CDR2 from the germline V gene are MNHNS and SASEGT.

The gene calls are TRBV9 and TRBJ2-5; no clear D. Trimming removed 1 base from V and 1 base from J, with 5 bases in between. The germline CDR1 and CDR2 sequences are SGDLS and YYNGEE. There are 13 residues in the CDR3. This CDR3 reads CASSVSSQETQYF. As DNA, the CDR3 is TGTGCCAGCAGCGTATCCTCCCAAGAGACCCAGTACTTC.

V gene TRBV6-4 combines with J gene TRBJ2-1, with TRBD1 as a possible D gene (5 bases). The germline gives CDR1 MRHNA, CDR2 SNTAGT. The CDR3 sequence is 15 residues long. Trimming removed 6 bases from V and 0 bases from J, with 12 bases in between. The CDR3 coding sequence is TGTGCCAGCAGCGTGGACATGAGCTCCTACAATGAGCAGTTCTTC. Translation: CASSVDMSSYNEQFF.

V gene TRBV7-3 combines with J gene TRBJ2-1; perhaps D is TRBD1 or TRBD2 (5 bases each). Germline values: CDR1 SGHTA, CDR2 FQGTGA. The CDR3 consists of 17 residues. The ends were cut back, 1 base at V and 4 bases at J, with 17 bases in the middle. The CDR3 is CASSLIGQGPTYNEQFF. As DNA, the CDR3 is TGTGCCAGCAGCTTAATCGGTCAGGGACCCACTTACAATGAGCAGTTCTTC.

The genes are TRBV7-8 and TRBJ2-3, with TRBD2 matching 8 bases. Germline values: CDR1 SGHVS, CDR2 FQNEAQ. CDR3 size: 17 residues. The ends lost 4 bases at V and 5 bases at J; junction bases unmatched: 14. CDR3 sequence: CASSSTWASGSLDTQYF. Written as DNA, the CDR3 is TGTGCCAGCAGCTCCACGTGGGCTAGCGGGTCGCTAGATACGCAGTATTTT.

CDR3 nucleotide sequence: TGTGCCAGCAGTGACTCTAACGGGGGGGCCACTGAAGCTTTCTTT. It codes for CASSDSNGGATEAFF. The chain combines TRBV6-4 with TRBJ1-1; weak D call: TRBD1 (6 bases). Trimming stripped 0 bases from V and 4 bases from J, with 12 bases between. The CDR3 consists of 15 residues. The germline V gene encodes CDR1 MRHNA and CDR2 SNTAGT.

The J gene is TRBJ2-7, the V gene TRBV29-1, with 11 positions matching TRBD2. Germline V gives CDR1 SQVTM, CDR2 ANQGSEA. Germline trimming cut 5 bases from V and 4 bases from J; bases unmatched to any gene: 16. The CDR3 runs to 17 residues. The chain's CDR3 is CSVKDRTGLAGDYEQYF. The CDR3 DNA follows: TGCAGCGTTAAGGACAGGACTGGACTAGCGGGTGATTACGAGCAGTACTTC.

V gene TRBV5-1 combines with J gene TRBJ2-1, with D maybe TRBD2 (5 bases). The CDR3 is 14 amino acids. CDR1 is SGHRS, CDR2 YFSETQ, per germline. Trimming pared 2 bases from V and 5 bases from J, leaving 11 bases between. Written as DNA, the CDR3 is TGCGCCAGCAGCTTCCGGGGAGAGAACAATGAGCAGTTCTTC. This translates into CASSFRGENNEQFF.

This chain uses TRBV7-6 with TRBJ2-1; 11 bases agree with TRBD2. Germline-derived CDR1 and CDR2 are SGHVS and FNYEAQ. There are 16 residues in the CDR3. V gave up 2 bases and J gave up 7 bases; unmatched junction bases: 7. The chain's CDR3 is CASSLSTSGIGNEQFF. DNA for the CDR3: TGTGCCAGCAGCTTATCGACTAGCGGGATCGGTAATGAGCAGTTCTTC.

This clone has a handful of counts. This rearrangement joins TRBV4-2 to TRBJ2-1; the match to TRBD2 covers 7 bases. The CDR3 loop spans 15 amino acids. CDR1 is LGHNA and CDR2 is YNFKEQ in the germline V gene. The V segment lost 4 bases and the J segment 7 bases; nucleotides outside the gene matches: 10. The CDR3 nucleotides are TGTGCCAGCAGCCCAGCCCGGGGGGAGGGGAATGAGCAGTTCTTC. Protein sequence: CASSPARGEGNEQFF.

The V gene is TRBV5-1, the J gene TRBJ2-7; no definite D call. This CDR3 has 14 amino acids. The ends were cut back, 4 bases at V and 3 bases at J, with 14 bases in the middle. Looked up from germline, CDR1 is SGHRS and CDR2 is YFSETQ. The CDR3 coding sequence is TGCGCCAGCAGCATTGCAGGTCTCGGCTACGAGCAGTACTTC. Residues: CASSIAGLGYEQYF.

CDR3 residues: CASSFAGASAPHSNQPQHF. CDR3 DNA: TGTGCCAGCAGCTTCGCAGGGGCATCCGCGCCACATAGCAATCAGCCCCAGCATTTT. V gene TRBV7-9 combines with J gene TRBJ1-5, with D tentatively TRBD1 (6 bases). The germline V gene encodes CDR1 SEHNR and CDR2 FQNEAQ (reference sequence). CDR3 length: 19 residues. Trimming shortened V by 3 bases and J by 0 bases, and 21 bases separated the two germline ends.

CDR3 sequence reads: CASSGDREKLFF. The CDR3 bases are TGTGCCAGCTCGGGGGACAGGGAAAAACTGTTTTTT. The chain combines TRBV7-8 with TRBJ1-4; 8 bases are shared with TRBD1. Germline CDR1 is SGHVS and CDR2 is FQNEAQ. V was pared by 8 bases and J by 8 bases, with 4 bases of the junction left unmatched. CDR3 length equals 12 residues.